A single T cell receptor beta chain is shown here with its context. Its antigen is currently unknown. These data belong to a study of cytomegalovirus exposure and HLA in healthy donors. The CDR3 has 13 residues. CDR1 is SQVTM and CDR2 is ANQGSEA in the germline V gene. The V and J ends lost 7 bases and 4 bases, in that order; junction bases with no gene match: 6. The study ran its PCR with 60 Vbeta and 13 Jbeta primers. The method was immunoSEQ multiplex PCR; TCRdb's version includes in-frame clones alone and lacks a portion of them. This sample yields more than 90,000 clones, of which about 75% are seen a single time; around 7% belongs to the top ten. Findings and caveats of the study: The study designated roughly 160 TCR beta chains cytomegalovirus-associated. HLA-A and HLA-B allele assignments for most subjects were reportedly predicted accurately using TCR beta sequences. Links to common viral pathogens appeared, in a later analysis, for several of the most significant clusters. Clonal expansion, a later analysis showed, was greater in HLA-associated TCR beta chains than in equally common others.

The chain combines TRBV29-1 with TRBJ2-2; the match to TRBD2 covers 7 bases. Material for sequencing was PBMCs. The source of this sequence is a man aged 35-49 years in good health and CMV-seropositive. The CDR3 nucleotides read TGCAGCGGGGCGGGAGTGAGCACCGGGGAGCTGTTTTTT. It yields the protein CSGAGVSTGELFF.